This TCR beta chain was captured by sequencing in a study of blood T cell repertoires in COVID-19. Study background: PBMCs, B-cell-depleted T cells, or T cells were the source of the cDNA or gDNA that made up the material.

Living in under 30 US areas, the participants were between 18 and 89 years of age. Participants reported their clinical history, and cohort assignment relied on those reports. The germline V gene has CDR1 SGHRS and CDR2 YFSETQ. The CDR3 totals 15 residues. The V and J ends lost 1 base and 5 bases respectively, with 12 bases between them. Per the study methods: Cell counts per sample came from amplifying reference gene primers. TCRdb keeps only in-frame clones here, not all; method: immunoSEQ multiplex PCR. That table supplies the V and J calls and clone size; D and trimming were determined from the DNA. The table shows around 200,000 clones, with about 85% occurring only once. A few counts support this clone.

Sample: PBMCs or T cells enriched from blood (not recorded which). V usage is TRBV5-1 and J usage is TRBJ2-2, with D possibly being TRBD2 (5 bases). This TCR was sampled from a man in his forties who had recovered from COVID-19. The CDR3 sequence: CASSLSGRETGELFF. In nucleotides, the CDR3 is TGCGCCAGCAGCTTGAGCGGTCGCGAGACCGGGGAGCTGTTTTTT.